Listed below are T cell receptor beta chains from one sample, sequenced in a study of identifying expanded T cells in peripheral blood. This table comes from immunoSEQ multiplex PCR, and its TCRdb copy is limited to in-frame clones, with some not included. This repertoire shows some 100,000 clones, around 90% found once; its top ten account for about 8.6%. Sequenced material: blood. These TCRs come from a person between 18 and 69 years old in good health. Both conserved end residues are part of each CDR3. D genes are given only for firm matches. Not every row has a clone size; where given, it reads once, few, many or a size class.

j_call | v_call | d_call | clone_size | cdr3_nt | cdr3_aa
TRBJ1-2 | TRBV6-1 | TRBD1 | . | TGTGCCAGTTCGAGACAGGGGGCAGGCGGCTACACCTTC | CASSRQGAGGYTF
TRBJ1-1 | TRBV28 | . | . | TGTGCCAGCATCCCTTATCCCCCAGGGCCCATGAACACTGAAGCTTTCTTT | CASIPYPPGPMNTEAFF
TRBJ2-2 | TRBV2 | . | . | TGTGCCAGCAGTCAGGACCAGACTGGGGAGCTGTTTTTT | CASSQDQTGELFF
TRBJ2-1 | TRBV29-1 | TRBD1 | . | TGCAGCGTCGGGACAGGAATGGGCAATGAGCAGTTCTTC | CSVGTGMGNEQFF
TRBJ2-7 | TRBV15 | . | . | TGTGCCACCAGCAGAGAGCTCACCAGGGCACCCTACGAGCAGTACTTC | CATSRELTRAPYEQYF
TRBJ2-4 | TRBV19 | . | once | TGTGCCAGTAGATCGGGACTAGCCAAAAACATTCAGTACTTC | CASRSGLAKNIQYF
TRBJ2-7 | TRBV25-1 | . | . | TGTGCCAGCAGTGACCGGGACGCCGCCTCCTACGAGCAGTACTTC | CASSDRDAASYEQYF
TRBJ1-4 | TRBV18 | . | . | TGTGCCAGCTCACTATTGGACGGGGGAAAAGGCGAAAAACTGTTTTTT | CASSLLDGGKGEKLFF
TRBJ2-1 | TRBV15 | TRBD2 | . | TGTGCCACCAGCAGAGAACGGGGGGCCTACAATGAGCAGTTCTTC | CATSRERGAYNEQFF
TRBJ2-5 | TRBV11-2 | . | . | TGTGCCAGCAGCTACTTTAAGGGCGGGGAGACCCAGTACTTC | CASSYFKGGETQYF
TRBJ2-7 | TRBV28 | . | . | TGTGCCAGCAGCTCGGACGGGGGGCGAAAAACCGAACCCTACGAGCAGTACTTC | CASSSDGGRKTEPYEQYF
TRBJ2-5 | TRBV7-9 | . | . | TGTGCCAGCAGCTTAGTTACGGGTTTGGAGACCCAGTACTTC | CASSLVTGLETQYF
TRBJ2-1 | TRBV5-6 | TRBD2 | . | TGTGCCAGCAGCTATATGACTAGCGGGTCCTACAATGAGCAGTTCTTC | CASSYMTSGSYNEQFF
TRBJ2-2 | TRBV5-5 | . | . | TGTGCCAGCAGCTTGTCTGGTTACACCGGGGAGCTGTTTTTT | CASSLSGYTGELFF
TRBJ2-5 | TRBV5-4 | . | . | TGTGCCAGCAGCTTGGTTTTGGGCCTCCAAGAGACCCAGTACTTC | CASSLVLGLQETQYF
TRBJ2-1 | TRBV19 | TRBD2 | . | TGTGCCAGTGTTAGCGGGGGGGCGGGTAATGAGCAGTTCTTC | CASVSGGAGNEQFF
TRBJ2-1 | TRBV27 | TRBD2 | . | TGTGCCAGCAACCTCCGCGGGCTAGCGGCCTACAATGAGCAGTTCTTC | CASNLRGLAAYNEQFF
TRBJ1-6 | TRBV6-5 | . | . | TGTGCCAGCAATCTCCGGCGGAATTATAATTCACCCCTCCACTTT | CASNLRRNYNSPLHF
TRBJ1-1 | TRBV10-3 | TRBD1 | . | TGTGCCATCAGTGCCCGGACAGGGACGAACACTGAAGCTTTCTTT | CAISARTGTNTEAFF
TRBJ2-7 | TRBV29-1 | TRBD2 | . | TGCAGCGTCCAATGGGGGGGATTGTACGAGCAGTACTTC | CSVQWGGLYEQYF
TRBJ2-7 | TRBV6-1 | . | . | TGTGCCACTCGCTGGGGATCAGGAACCTACGAGCAGTACTTC | CATRWGSGTYEQYF
TRBJ2-7 | TRBV28 | . | . | TGTGCCAGCAGGAATCAAATGGCAGCCTACGAGCAGTACTTC | CASRNQMAAYEQYF
TRBJ1-1 | TRBV13 | . | . | TGTGCCAGCAGCTTAGGCCTAGGAGGGATGAACACTGAAGCTTTCTTT | CASSLGLGGMNTEAFF
TRBJ2-1 | TRBV5-6 | TRBD2 | . | TGTGCCAGCAACCCGGGACCCGGACTAGCGGGGGAGAATGAGCAGTTCTTC | CASNPGPGLAGENEQFF
TRBJ1-1 | TRBV4-2 | . | . | TGTGCCAGCAGATCTTACCGTAACACTGAAGCTTTCTTT | CASRSYRNTEAFF
TRBJ2-4 | TRBV4-3 | TRBD1 | . | TGCGCCAGCAGCCAAGAAGAAGGGACAGTTCAGTACTTC | CASSQEEGTVQYF
TRBJ2-7 | TRBV2 | . | . | TGTGCCAGCAGAAGGGACATTTACTACGAGCAGTACTTC | CASRRDIYYEQYF
TRBJ1-3 | TRBV5-1 | TRBD1 | once | TGCGCCAGCAGCGCCGGGACAGCTGGAAACACCATATATTTT | CASSAGTAGNTIYF
TRBJ2-1 | TRBV27 | . | once | TGTGCCAGCAGTCCCCAAAGGCGGGGTGGTTACAATGAGCAGTTCTTC | CASSPQRRGGYNEQFF
TRBJ2-7 | TRBV28 | TRBD1 | . | TGTGCCAGCAGTTTATACGGGACAGGGTTTTACGAGCAGTACTTC | CASSLYGTGFYEQYF
TRBJ2-5 | TRBV7-9 | . | . | TGTGCCAGCAGCTTAGGTGTCGTCGACCAAGAGACCCAGTACTTC | CASSLGVVDQETQYF
TRBJ1-6 | TRBV19 | . | . | TGTGCCAGTAGCCGGACGGGGGATGATTCACCCCTCCACTTT | CASSRTGDDSPLHF
TRBJ1-3 | TRBV7-2 | TRBD1 | . | TGTGCCAGCAGCTTAACTGGGACAGGGGGTTATGAAGGAAACACCATATATTTT | CASSLTGTGGYEGNTIYF
TRBJ1-6 | TRBV30 | . | . | TGTGCCTGGAGTATACGACCAGGCACACCCCTCCACTTT | CAWSIRPGTPLHF
TRBJ1-1 | TRBV27 | . | . | TGTGCCAGCAGTCCCAGACCGAACACTGAAGCTTTCTTT | CASSPRPNTEAFF
TRBJ1-2 | TRBV7-9 | . | . | TGTGCCAGCAGCTTAGCGCAGTCGAACGCTCGGAGCTATGGCTACACCTTC | CASSLAQSNARSYGYTF
TRBJ2-7 | TRBV7-2 | TRBD2 | . | TGTGCCAGCAGCTTAGCCACTAGCGGGGATTGGTACGAGCAGTACTTC | CASSLATSGDWYEQYF
TRBJ2-7 | TRBV21-1 | . | . | TGTGCCAGCAGCAAAGAGACTAGCGGGAGTTACGAGCAGTACTTC | CASSKETSGSYEQYF
TRBJ2-7 | TRBV28 | . | . | TGTGCCACCCGAAGGAGGGATTTCTACGAGCAGTACTTC | CATRRRDFYEQYF
TRBJ1-2 | TRBV5-1 | . | . | TGCGCCAGCAGCCCGGGCGCCCGGGGGGTTGGCTACACCTTC | CASSPGARGVGYTF
TRBJ2-7 | TRBV28 | TRBD1 | . | TGTGCCAGCAGTGATGCCGGGACAGGCATCTACGAGCAGTACTTC | CASSDAGTGIYEQYF
TRBJ2-7 | TRBV5-4 | TRBD1 | . | TGTGCCAGCAGCTTGGATTCAGGGGGCCTTACCTACGAGCAGTACTTC | CASSLDSGGLTYEQYF
TRBJ2-3 | TRBV7-9 | . | . | TGTGCCAGCAGCTTAGTCCCTGGCACAGATACGCAGTATTTT | CASSLVPGTDTQYF
TRBJ1-1 | TRBV2 | . | . | TGTGCCAGCAGTGAAGAGGGGACGGAGAACACTGAAGCTTTCTTT | CASSEEGTENTEAFF